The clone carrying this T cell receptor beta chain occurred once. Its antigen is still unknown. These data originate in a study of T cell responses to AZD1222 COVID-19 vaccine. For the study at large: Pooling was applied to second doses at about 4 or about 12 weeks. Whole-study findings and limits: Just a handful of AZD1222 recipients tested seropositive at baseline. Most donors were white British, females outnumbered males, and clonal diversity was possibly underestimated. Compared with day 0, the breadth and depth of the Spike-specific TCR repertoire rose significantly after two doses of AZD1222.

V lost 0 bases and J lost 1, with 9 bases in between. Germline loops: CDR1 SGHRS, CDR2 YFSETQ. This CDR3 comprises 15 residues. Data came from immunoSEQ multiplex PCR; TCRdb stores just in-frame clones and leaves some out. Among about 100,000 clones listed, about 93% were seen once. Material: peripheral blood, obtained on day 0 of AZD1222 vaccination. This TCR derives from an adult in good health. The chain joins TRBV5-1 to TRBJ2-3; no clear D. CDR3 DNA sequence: TGCGCCAGCAGCTTGGGGAATTGGGGCACAGATACGCAGTATTTT. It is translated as CASSLGNWGTDTQYF.